What follows is one T cell receptor (beta chain) and its context. Its antigen is not known. The CDR3 is 11 residues long. The germline V gene encodes CDR1 SGHRS and CDR2 YFSETQ. V dropped 4 bases and J dropped 7 bases, with 7 bases sitting between them. The data belong to a study of post-analysis software for immune sequencing data. Study-level points and caveats: Among multiple sclerosis patients, normalized Chao1 diversity was significantly below that of controls. With TRBV5-6, TRBV5-1 and TRBV20-1 included, about five TRBV segments were more frequent in patients than in controls. F measure showed strong co-clustering of same-batch samples.

Unique molecular identifiers had been added to the TCR beta cDNA libraries. Around 460,000 cDNA molecules came from around 1 to 9.1 million T cells. A single record per CDR3 protein comes from TCRdb applying MiXCR to the PCR reads. The sample lists about 820,000 distinct CDR3 sequences, approximately 57% occurring once. Sequencing input: blood. The chain couples TRBV5-1 to TRBJ2-3; D gene uncertain. The sequence was obtained from a girl between 5 and 17 years old with multiple sclerosis. CDR3 DNA: TGCGCCAGCAGCCAGGAATATACGCAGTATTTT. Translating gives CASSQEYTQYF.